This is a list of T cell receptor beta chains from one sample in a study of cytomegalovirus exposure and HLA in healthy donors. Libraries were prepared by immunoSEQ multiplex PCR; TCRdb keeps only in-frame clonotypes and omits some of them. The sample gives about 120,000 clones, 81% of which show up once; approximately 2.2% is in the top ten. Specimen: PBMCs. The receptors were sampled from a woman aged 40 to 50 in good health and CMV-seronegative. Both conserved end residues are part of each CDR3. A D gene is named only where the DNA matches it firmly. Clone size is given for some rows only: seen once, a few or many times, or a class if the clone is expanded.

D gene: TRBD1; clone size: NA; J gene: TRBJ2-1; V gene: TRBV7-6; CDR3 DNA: TGTGCCAGCAGCAGTCCCCAGTCGACAGGGCCGCGGGCTGAGCAGTTCTTC; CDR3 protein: CASSSPQSTGPRAEQFF
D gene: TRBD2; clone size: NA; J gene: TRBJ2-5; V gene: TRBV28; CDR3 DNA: TGTGCCAGCAGCCCTTCCGGGAGAGCGGGGGAGACCCAGTACTTC; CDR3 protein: CASSPSGRAGETQYF
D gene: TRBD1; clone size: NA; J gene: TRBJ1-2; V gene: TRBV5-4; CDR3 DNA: TGTGCCAGCAGCGACGACAGGGGTAGCTATGGCTACACCTTC; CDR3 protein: CASSDDRGSYGYTF
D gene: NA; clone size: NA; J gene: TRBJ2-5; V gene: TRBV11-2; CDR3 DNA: TGTGCCAGCAGCTTAGCAGGGCTCCAAGAGACCCAGTACTTC; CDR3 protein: CASSLAGLQETQYF
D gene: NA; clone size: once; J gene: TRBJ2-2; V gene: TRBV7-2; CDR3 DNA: TGTGCCAGCAGCTTAGAGGACTACACCGGGGAGCTGTTTTTT; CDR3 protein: CASSLEDYTGELFF
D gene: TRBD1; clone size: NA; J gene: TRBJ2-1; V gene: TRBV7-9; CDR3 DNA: TGTTCCAGCAGCTGGGGACAGGGATACAATGAGCAGTTCTTC; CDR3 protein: CSSSWGQGYNEQFF
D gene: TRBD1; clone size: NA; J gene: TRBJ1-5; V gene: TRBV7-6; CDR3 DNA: TGTGCCAGCAGCTTCGGGACAGGGGATCAGCCCCAGCATTTT; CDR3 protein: CASSFGTGDQPQHF
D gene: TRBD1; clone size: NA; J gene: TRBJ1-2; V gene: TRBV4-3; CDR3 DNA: TGCGCCAGCAGCCAGGGGATGGGGACAGGGGCCTATGGCTACACCTTC; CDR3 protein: CASSQGMGTGAYGYTF
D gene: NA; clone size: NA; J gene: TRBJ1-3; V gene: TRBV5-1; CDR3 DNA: TGCGCCAGCAGCTTGGAAGGACAGTCTGGAAACACCATATATTTT; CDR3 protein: CASSLEGQSGNTIYF
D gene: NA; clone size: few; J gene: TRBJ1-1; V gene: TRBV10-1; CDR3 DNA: TGCGCCAGCAGTGAGTCTTATAGGAACACTGAAGCTTTCTTT; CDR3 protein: CASSESYRNTEAFF
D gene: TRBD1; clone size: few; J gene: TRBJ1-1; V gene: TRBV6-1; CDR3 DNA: TGTGCCAGCAGTGGAGACAGGGGGCGAGTTACTGAAGCTTTCTTT; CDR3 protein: CASSGDRGRVTEAFF
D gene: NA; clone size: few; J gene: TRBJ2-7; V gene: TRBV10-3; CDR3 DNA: TGTGCCACCAGGGGAGGGGCCTACGAGCAGTACTTC; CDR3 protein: CATRGGAYEQYF
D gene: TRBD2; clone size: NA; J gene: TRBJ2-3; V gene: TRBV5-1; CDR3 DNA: TGCGCCAGCAACCGGAGGACTAGCGTTTTTGCAGATACGCAGTATTTT; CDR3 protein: CASNRRTSVFADTQYF
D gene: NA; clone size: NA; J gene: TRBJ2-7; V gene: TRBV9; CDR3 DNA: TGTGCCAGCAGCGTAGGTGTCAGGGCCGGGAGCTCCTACGAGCAGTACTTC; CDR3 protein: CASSVGVRAGSSYEQYF
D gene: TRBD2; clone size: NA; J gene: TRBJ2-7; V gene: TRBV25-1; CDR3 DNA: TGTGCCAGCAGTCTGACTAGCGGGAAGGTTTACGAGCAGTACTTC; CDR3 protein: CASSLTSGKVYEQYF
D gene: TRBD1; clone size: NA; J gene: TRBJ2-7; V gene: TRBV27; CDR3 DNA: TGTGCCAGCAGTTTCATCCGGGCAGGGGGCGTCTTATCCTACGAGCAGTACTTC; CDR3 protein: CASSFIRAGGVLSYEQYF
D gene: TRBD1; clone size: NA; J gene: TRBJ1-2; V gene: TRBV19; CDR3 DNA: TGTGCCAGTAGCCGACAGGGGGCTTTAACCGGCTACACCTTC; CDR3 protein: CASSRQGALTGYTF
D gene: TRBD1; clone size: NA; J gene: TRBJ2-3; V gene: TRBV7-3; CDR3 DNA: TGTGCCAGCAGCTTAGGACCGGGACAGATAGCAGATACGCAGTATTTT; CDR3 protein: CASSLGPGQIADTQYF
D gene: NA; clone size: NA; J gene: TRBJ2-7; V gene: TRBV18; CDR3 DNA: TGTGCCAGCGCCCCTGGCCCGGGCTACGAGCAGTACTTC; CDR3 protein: CASAPGPGYEQYF
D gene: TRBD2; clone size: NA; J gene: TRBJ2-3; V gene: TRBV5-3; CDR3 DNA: TGTGCCAGAAGCGGAAGCGGGAGAGGGTGTGATACGCAGTATTTT; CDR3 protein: CARSGSGRGCDTQYF
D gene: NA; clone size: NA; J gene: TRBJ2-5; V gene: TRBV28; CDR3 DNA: TGTGCCAGCAACCCCGCGATGTGGGGGGAGGAGACCCAGTACTTC; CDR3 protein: CASNPAMWGEETQYF
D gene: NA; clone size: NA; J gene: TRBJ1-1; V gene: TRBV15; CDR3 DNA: TGTGCCACCAGGCTTGCGGGGGCCCTGAACACTGAAGCTTTCTTT; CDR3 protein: CATRLAGALNTEAFF
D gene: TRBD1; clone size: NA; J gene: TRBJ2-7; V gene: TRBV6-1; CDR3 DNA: TGTGCCAGCAGTGTAGGGCCGGACAGGGGGGTTTACGAGCAGTACTTC; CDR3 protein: CASSVGPDRGVYEQYF
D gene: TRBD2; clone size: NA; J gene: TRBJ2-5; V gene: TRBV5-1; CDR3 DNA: TGCGCCAGCAGCACGGGGGGGACTAGCGATAGAGAGACCCAGTACTTC; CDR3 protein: CASSTGGTSDRETQYF
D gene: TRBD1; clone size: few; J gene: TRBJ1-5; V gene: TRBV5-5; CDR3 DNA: TGTGCCAGCAGCGAAGACAGGGGATTTCAGCCCCAGCATTTT; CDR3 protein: CASSEDRGFQPQHF
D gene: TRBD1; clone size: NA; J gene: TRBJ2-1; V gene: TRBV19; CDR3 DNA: TGTGCCAGTAGTATGACAGGGGATGCCTACAATGAGCAGTTCTTC; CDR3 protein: CASSMTGDAYNEQFF
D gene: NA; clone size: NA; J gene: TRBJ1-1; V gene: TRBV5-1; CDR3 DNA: TGCGCCAGCAGCTTGGCCACTACCAGGGGCACTGAAGCTTTCTTT; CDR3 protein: CASSLATTRGTEAFF
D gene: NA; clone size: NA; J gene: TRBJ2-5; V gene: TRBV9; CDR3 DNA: TGTGCCAGCAGCGTAGGGGGCGTACAAGAGACCCAGTACTTC; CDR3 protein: CASSVGGVQETQYF
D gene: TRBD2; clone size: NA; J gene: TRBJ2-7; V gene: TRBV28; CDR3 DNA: TGTGCCAGCAGTACCATAGCGGGAGGGCCGGGTGTGCAGTACTTC; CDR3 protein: CASSTIAGGPGVQYF
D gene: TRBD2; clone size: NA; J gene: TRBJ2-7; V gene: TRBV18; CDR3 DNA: TGTGCCAGCTCACCAACTAGCGGGGGGGCCACCTCCTACGAGCAGTACTTC; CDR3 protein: CASSPTSGGATSYEQYF
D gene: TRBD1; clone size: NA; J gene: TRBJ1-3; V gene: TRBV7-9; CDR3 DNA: TGTGCCAGCAGCTTCGGACAGGGGGTCCCTGGAAACACCATATATTTT; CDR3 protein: CASSFGQGVPGNTIYF
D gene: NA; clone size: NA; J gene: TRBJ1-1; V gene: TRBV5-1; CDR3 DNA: TGCGCCAGCAGCTTATCCGGACTTAACACTGAAGCTTTCTTT; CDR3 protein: CASSLSGLNTEAFF
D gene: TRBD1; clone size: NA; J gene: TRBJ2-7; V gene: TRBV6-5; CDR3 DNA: TGTGCCAGCAGTTACTGGGACAGGGCGAGCTCCTACGAGCAGTACTTC; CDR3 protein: CASSYWDRASSYEQYF
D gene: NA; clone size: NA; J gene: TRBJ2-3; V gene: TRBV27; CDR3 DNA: TGTGCCAGCAGTTTATTCGTTGGCGGAATAGATACGCAGTATTTT; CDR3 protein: CASSLFVGGIDTQYF
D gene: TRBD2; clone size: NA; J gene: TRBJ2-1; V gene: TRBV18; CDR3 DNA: TGTGCCAGCTCCCCACTAGCGGGGGGACCTTACAATGAGCAGTTCTTC; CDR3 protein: CASSPLAGGPYNEQFF
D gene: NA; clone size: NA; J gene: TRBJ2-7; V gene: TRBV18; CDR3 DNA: TGTGCCAGCTCACCAAACACGGCCAGGGAGCAGTACTTC; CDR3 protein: CASSPNTAREQYF